This TCR beta chain was captured in a study of T cells in Graves' hyperthyroidism and ophthalmopathy. Germline lookup yields CDR1 KGHDR and CDR2 SFDVKD. The CDR3 is 17 amino acids. Regions amplified from RNA transcripts were the TCR beta CDR3 regions. A first-round RT-PCR of the TCR CDR3 used the HTBI primer set. TCRdb called the multiplex PCR reads again in MiXCR, with one record for every CDR3 protein. The table records around 700,000 distinct CDR3 sequences, roughly 32% of them present only once. Newly diagnosed patients aged 18 to 65 had hyperthyroidism of under 2 months' duration. Sequenced sample: blood. The receptor comes from a woman aged 40-49 years with Graves' hyperthyroidism. The rearrangement uses TRBV24-1 and TRBJ2-7; 10 bases align to TRBD1. TRBJ2-1 explains the end of the DNA better; the J call may be wrong. The CDR3 loop is CATSDLSRTGGTNEQFF. CDR3 in DNA: TGTGCCACCAGTGACCTTAGCCGGACAGGGGGAACGAATGAGCAGTTCTTC.